This T cell receptor beta chain was recorded in a study of T cells in narcolepsy. CDR1 is LNHDA and CDR2 is SQIVND in the germline V gene (reference sequence). This CDR3 spans 15 amino acids. V was cut by 0 bases and J by 2 bases, with 10 bases left in between. Profiled with immunoSEQ multiplex PCR; TCRdb holds only in-frame clones, not every one. The sample lists roughly 25,000 clones, approximately 85% occurring once. This chain links TRBV19 with TRBJ2-5; TRBD1 or TRBD2 may be the D gene (5 bases each). The specimen sequenced was memory (CD45RA-) CD4+ T cells from blood. This TCR was sampled from a human donor in good health. The CDR3 region is CASSIDVGEQETQYF. CDR3 nucleotides: TGTGCCAGTAGTATAGATGTGGGGGAACAAGAGACCCAGTACTTC.